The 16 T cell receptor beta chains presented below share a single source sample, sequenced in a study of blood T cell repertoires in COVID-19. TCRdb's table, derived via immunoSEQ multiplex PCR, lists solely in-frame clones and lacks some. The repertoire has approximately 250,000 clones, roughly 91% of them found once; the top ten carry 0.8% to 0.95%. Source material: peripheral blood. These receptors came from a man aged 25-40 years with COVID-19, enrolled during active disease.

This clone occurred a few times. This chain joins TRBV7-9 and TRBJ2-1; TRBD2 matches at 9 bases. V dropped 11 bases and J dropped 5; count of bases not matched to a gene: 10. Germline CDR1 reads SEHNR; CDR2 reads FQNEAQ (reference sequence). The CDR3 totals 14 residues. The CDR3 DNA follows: TGTGCCGACGAGCGGGGGGCTTTGAACAATGAGCAGTTCTTC. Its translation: CADERGALNNEQFF.

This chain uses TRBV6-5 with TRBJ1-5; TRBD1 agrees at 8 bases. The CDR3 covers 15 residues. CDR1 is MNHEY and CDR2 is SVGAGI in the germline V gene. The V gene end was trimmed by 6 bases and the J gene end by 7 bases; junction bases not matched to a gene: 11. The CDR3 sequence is CASRRVGQGPQPQHF. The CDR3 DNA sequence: TGTGCCAGCAGGAGGGTTGGACAGGGCCCCCAGCCCCAGCATTTT.

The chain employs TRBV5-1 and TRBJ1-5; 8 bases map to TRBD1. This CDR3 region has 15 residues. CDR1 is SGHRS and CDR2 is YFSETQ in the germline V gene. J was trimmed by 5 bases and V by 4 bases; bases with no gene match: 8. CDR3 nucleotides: TGCGCCAGCAGCCCGACAGGGGCATTTGATCAGCCCCAGCATTTT. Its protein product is CASSPTGAFDQPQHF. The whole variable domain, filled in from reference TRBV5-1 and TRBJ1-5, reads KAGVTQTPRYLIKTRGQQVTLSCSPISGHRSVSWYQQTPGQGLQFLFEYFSETQRNKGNFPGRFSGRQFSNSRSEMNVSTLELGDSALYLCASSPTGAFDQPQHFGDGTRLSIL.

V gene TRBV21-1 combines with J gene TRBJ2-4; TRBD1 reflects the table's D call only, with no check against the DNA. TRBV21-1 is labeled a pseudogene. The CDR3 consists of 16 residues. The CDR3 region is CASSKEGELAKNIQYF. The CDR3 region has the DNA TGTGCCAGCAGCAAAGAAGGGGAATTAGCCAAAAACATTCAGTACTTC.

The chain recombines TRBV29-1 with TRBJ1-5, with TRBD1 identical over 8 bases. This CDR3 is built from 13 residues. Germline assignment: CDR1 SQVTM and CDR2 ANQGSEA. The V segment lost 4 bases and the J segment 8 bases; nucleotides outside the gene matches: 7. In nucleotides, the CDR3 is TGCAGCGTTGTGCAGGGGGCGGGAGAGCCCCAGCATTTT. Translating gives CSVVQGAGEPQHF.

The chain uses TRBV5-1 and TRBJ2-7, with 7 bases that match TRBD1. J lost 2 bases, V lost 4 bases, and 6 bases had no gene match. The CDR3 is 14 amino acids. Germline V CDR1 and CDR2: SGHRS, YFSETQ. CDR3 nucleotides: TGCGCCAGCAGCCCCCGGGGACAGACCTACGAGCAGTACTTC. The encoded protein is CASSPRGQTYEQYF. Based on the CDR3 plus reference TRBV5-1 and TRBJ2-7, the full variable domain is KAGVTQTPRYLIKTRGQQVTLSCSPISGHRSVSWYQQTPGQGLQFLFEYFSETQRNKGNFPGRFSGRQFSNSRSEMNVSTLELGDSALYLCASSPRGQTYEQYFGPGTRLTVT.

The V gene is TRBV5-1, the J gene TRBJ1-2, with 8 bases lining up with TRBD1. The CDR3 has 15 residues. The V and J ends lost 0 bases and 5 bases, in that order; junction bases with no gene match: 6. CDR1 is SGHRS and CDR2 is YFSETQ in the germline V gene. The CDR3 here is CASSLAAGGFYGYTF. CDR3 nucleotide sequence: TGCGCCAGCAGCTTGGCTGCAGGGGGCTTTTATGGCTACACCTTC. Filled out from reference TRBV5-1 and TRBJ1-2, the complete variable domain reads KAGVTQTPRYLIKTRGQQVTLSCSPISGHRSVSWYQQTPGQGLQFLFEYFSETQRNKGNFPGRFSGRQFSNSRSEMNVSTLELGDSALYLCASSLAAGGFYGYTFGSGTRLTVV.

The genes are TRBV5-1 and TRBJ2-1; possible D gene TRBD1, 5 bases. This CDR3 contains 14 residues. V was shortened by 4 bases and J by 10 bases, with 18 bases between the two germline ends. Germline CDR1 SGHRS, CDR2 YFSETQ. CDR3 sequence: CASSGQGTLREQFF. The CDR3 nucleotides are TGCGCCAGCAGCGGCCAGGGAACCCTCCGGGAGCAGTTCTTC.

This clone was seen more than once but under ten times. The CDR3 coding sequence is TGTGCCAGCAGCTTATACATCTCAACTAATGAAAAACTGTTTTTT. Translating gives CASSLYISTNEKLFF. V gene TRBV11-2 combines with J gene TRBJ1-4; D gene unclear. Germline CDR1 SGHAT, CDR2 FQNNGV. This CDR3 spans 15 amino acids. Trimming stripped 2 bases from V and 0 bases from J, with 7 bases between.

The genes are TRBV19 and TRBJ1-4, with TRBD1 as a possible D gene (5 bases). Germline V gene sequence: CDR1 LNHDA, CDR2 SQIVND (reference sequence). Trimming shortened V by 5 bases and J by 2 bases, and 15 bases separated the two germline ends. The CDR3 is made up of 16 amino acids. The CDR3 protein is CASSALWGGTNEKLFF. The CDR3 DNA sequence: TGTGCCAGTAGTGCCCTCTGGGGGGGGACTAATGAAAAACTGTTTTTT.

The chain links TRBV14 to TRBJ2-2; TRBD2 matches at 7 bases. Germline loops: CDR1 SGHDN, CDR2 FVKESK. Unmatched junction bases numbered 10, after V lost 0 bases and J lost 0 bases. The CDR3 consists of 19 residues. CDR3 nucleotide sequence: TGTGCCAGCAGCCAAGATTGGGGGGGAACATTCGCGAACACCGGGGAGCTGTTTTTT. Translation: CASSQDWGGTFANTGELFF.

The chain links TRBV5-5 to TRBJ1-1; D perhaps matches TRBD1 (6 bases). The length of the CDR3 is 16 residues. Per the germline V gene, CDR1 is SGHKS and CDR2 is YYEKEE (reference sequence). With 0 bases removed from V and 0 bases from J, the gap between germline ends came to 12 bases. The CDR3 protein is CASSLAQGTLNTEAFF. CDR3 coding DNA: TGTGCCAGCAGCTTGGCCCAAGGGACATTGAACACTGAAGCTTTCTTT.

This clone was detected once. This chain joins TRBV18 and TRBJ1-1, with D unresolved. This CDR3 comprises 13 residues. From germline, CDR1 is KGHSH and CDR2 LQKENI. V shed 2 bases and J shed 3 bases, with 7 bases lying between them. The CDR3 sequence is CASSPNVDTEAFF. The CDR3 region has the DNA TGTGCCAGCTCACCAAACGTAGACACTGAAGCTTTCTTT. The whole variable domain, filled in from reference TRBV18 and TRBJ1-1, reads NAGVMQNPRHLVRRRGQEARLRCSPMKGHSHVYWYRQLPEEGLKFMVYLQKENIIDESGMPKERFSAEFPKEGPSILRIQQVVRGDSAAYFCASSPNVDTEAFFGQGTRLTVV.

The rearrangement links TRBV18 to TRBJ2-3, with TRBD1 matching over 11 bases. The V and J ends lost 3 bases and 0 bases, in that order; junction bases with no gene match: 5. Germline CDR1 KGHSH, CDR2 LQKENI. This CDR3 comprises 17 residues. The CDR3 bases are TGTGCCAGCTCACCTAGGACAGGGGGCGTCAGCACAGATACGCAGTATTTT. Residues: CASSPRTGGVSTDTQYF.

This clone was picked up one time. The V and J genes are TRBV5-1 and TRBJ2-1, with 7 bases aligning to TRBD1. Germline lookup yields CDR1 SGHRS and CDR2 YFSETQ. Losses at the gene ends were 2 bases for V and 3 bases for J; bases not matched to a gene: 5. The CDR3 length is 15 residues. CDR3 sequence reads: CASSFRQGVYNEQFF. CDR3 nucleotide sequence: TGCGCCAGCAGCTTTCGACAGGGAGTCTACAATGAGCAGTTCTTC. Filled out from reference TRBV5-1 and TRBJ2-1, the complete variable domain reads KAGVTQTPRYLIKTRGQQVTLSCSPISGHRSVSWYQQTPGQGLQFLFEYFSETQRNKGNFPGRFSGRQFSNSRSEMNVSTLELGDSALYLCASSFRQGVYNEQFFGPGTRLTVL.

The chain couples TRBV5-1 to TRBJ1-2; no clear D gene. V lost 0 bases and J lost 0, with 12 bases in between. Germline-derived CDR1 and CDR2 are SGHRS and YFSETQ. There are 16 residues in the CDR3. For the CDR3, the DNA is TGCGCCAGCAGCTTGGTGCCAGGATATTCTAACTATGGCTACACCTTC. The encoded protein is CASSLVPGYSNYGYTF.